This is a list of T cell receptor beta chains from one sample in a study of long-term antiretroviral therapy in people with HIV. Profiled with immunoSEQ multiplex PCR; TCRdb holds only in-frame clones, not every one. This sample has approximately 30,000 clones, with around 84% found just once. The specimen comprised unsorted PBMCs, sampled 0.4 years after starting antiretroviral therapy. These receptor sequences come from a man aged 18-30 years with HIV. The CDR3 runs from the conserved cysteine through the conserved F or W. Fields, in order: D gene, V gene, J gene, clone size, CDR3 protein, CDR3 DNA. D genes are given only for firm matches. Rows may omit the clone size; those that give it use once, few, many or a size class.

>TRBD1|TRBV19|TRBJ1-4|.
CASSRQGATNEKLFF
TGTGCCAGTAGTAGACAGGGAGCAACTAATGAAAAACTGTTTTTT
>TRBD2|TRBV5-4|TRBJ2-1|.
CASSPSGGRSSYNEQFF
TGTGCCAGCAGCCCGTCGGGCGGGAGGAGCTCCTACAATGAGCAGTTCTTC
>.|TRBV7-8|TRBJ1-4|.
CASSPIGGVLNEKLFF
TGTGCCAGCAGCCCGATAGGGGGGGTTCTTAATGAAAAACTGTTTTTT
>.|TRBV14|TRBJ2-7|.
CASSQERNFKQYF
TGTGCCAGCAGCCAAGAGCGGAATTTTAAGCAGTACTTC
>.|TRBV4-2|TRBJ1-3|.
CASSQTNQGPSGNTIYF
TGTGCCAGCAGCCAAACAAATCAGGGGCCCTCTGGAAACACCATATATTTT
>TRBD1|TRBV6-5|TRBJ1-2|.
CASSYSGQGYYGYTF
TGTGCCAGCAGTTACTCGGGACAGGGGTACTATGGCTACACCTTC
>TRBD1|TRBV10-3|TRBJ1-2|.
CAISESIRVGTGVSHLYGYTF
TGTGCCATCAGTGAGTCTATCAGGGTGGGGACAGGCGTAAGCCACCTATACGGCTACACCTTC
>.|TRBV27|TRBJ2-4|.
CASSALEPGKNIQYF
TGTGCCAGCAGTGCCTTGGAGCCAGGCAAAAACATTCAGTACTTC
>TRBD1|TRBV6-1|TRBJ1-2|once
CASSRATGAVYGYTF
TGTGCCAGCAGTAGAGCGACAGGGGCGGTCTATGGCTACACCTTC
>.|TRBV10-3|TRBJ2-3|.
CAISESRGGTGNTDTQYF
TGTGCCATCAGTGAGTCGCGGGGGGGGACAGGGAACACAGATACGCAGTATTTT
>.|TRBV19|TRBJ2-7|.
CASSISLAPTYEQYF
TGTGCCAGTAGTATTTCCCTAGCTCCTACCTACGAGCAGTACTTC
>.|TRBV7-9|TRBJ1-2|few
CASSSGNSFYGYTF
TGTGCCAGCAGTTCAGGGAACTCTTTCTATGGCTACACCTTC
>.|TRBV27|TRBJ1-1|.
CASREGFLEAFF
TGTGCCAGCAGAGAGGGTTTTCTTGAGGCTTTCTTT
>.|TRBV6-1|TRBJ1-2|.
CASSAALTQGYSYGYTF
TGTGCCAGCAGTGCCGCCTTGACCCAGGGGTATAGCTATGGCTACACCTTC
>TRBD1|TRBV19|TRBJ1-6|.
CASARRGGEGHNSPLHF
TGTGCCAGTGCCCGGCGAGGGGGCGAGGGGCATAATTCACCCCTCCACTTT
>.|TRBV19|TRBJ1-1|.
CASRPETRVIDTEAFF
TGTGCCAGTAGACCTGAGACCAGGGTTATCGACACTGAAGCTTTCTTT
>.|TRBV6-6|TRBJ2-7|.
CASSHGAGIGEQYF
TGTGCCAGCAGCCACGGGGCAGGGATCGGCGAGCAGTACTTC
>.|TRBV19|TRBJ2-7|.
CASSIRQTLYEQYF
TGTGCCAGTAGTATCAGACAGACCCTCTACGAGCAGTACTTC
>.|TRBV19|TRBJ2-7|.
CASSKGNYYEQYF
TGTGCCAGTAGTAAGGGCAATTACTACGAGCAGTACTTC
>.|TRBV6-5|TRBJ1-1|.
CASSSDRLIINTEAFF
TGTGCCAGCAGTTCGGACAGATTAATAATTAACACTGAAGCTTTCTTT
>.|TRBV9|TRBJ1-1|.
CASSPKKQGWTEAFF
TGTGCCAGCAGTCCTAAGAAGCAGGGCTGGACTGAAGCTTTCTTT
>.|TRBV4-3|TRBJ2-7|.
CASSPRGGLDEQYF
TGCGCCAGCAGCCCCAGGGGAGGCTTAGACGAGCAGTACTTC
>.|TRBV6-1|TRBJ1-6|.
CASSEWEGNSPLHF
TGTGCCAGCAGTGAGTGGGAGGGGAATTCACCCCTCCACTTT
>TRBD1|TRBV9|TRBJ1-1|.
CASSGQGFTEAFF
TGTGCCAGCAGCGGACAGGGTTTCACTGAAGCTTTCTTT